The clone carrying this T cell receptor (beta chain) has at least ten counts. The data stem from a study of blood T cell repertoires in COVID-19. Whole-study context: Sources were T cells, B-cell-depleted T cells, or PBMCs; the material itself was cDNA or gDNA.

The data were produced by immunoSEQ multiplex PCR, yet TCRdb's version contains in-frame clones alone and is incomplete. This sample has 130,000 or so clones, with approximately 86% found just once. The ends were cut back, 6 bases at V and 6 bases at J, with 9 bases in the middle. This CDR3 has 12 residues. Germline CDR1 reads SNHLY; CDR2 reads FYNNEI. This receptor was identified in a woman in her fifties or sixties with acute or convalescent COVID-19. Sequencing input: peripheral blood. The chain has TRBV2 and TRBJ1-5; D gene unclear. The CDR3 region has the DNA TGTGCCAGCAGGAGGGTAGGTCAGCCCCAGCATTTT. It codes for CASRRVGQPQHF.